Listed here is a single TCR beta chain. Other DNA sequences in the sample encode the same CDR3. V gave up 4 bases and J gave up 0 bases, with 9 bases separating them. Per the germline V gene, CDR1 is SGHVS and CDR2 is FNYEAQ. The CDR3 runs 14 residues. Clones were read by immunoSEQ multiplex PCR, and TCRdb kept only the in-frame ones, dropping some. The table records about 82,000 clones, roughly 87% of them present only once. These data originate in a study of PD-L1 blockade in urothelial cancer. The chain employs TRBV7-6 and TRBJ1-1; D is possibly TRBD1 (5 bases). This receptor was identified in a man in his sixties or seventies with urothelial cancer. Sequencing used PBMCs, obtained around atezolizumab (anti-PD-L1) treatment. For the CDR3, the DNA is TGTGCCAGCAGCTCCGACAGACTGAACACTGAAGCTTTCTTT. Translating gives CASSSDRLNTEAFF.